The sequence of this T cell receptor beta chain was determined in a study of STAT5B mutations in CD4+ large granular lymphocyte leukemia. Study at large: Healthy donors showed HLA-associated enrichment of the CDR3 'QG' motif. General study results and limits: CD4-sorted patient repertoires seemed more clonal than healthy CD4+ repertoires. Roughly 27% of private leukemic clonotypes occurred rarely in other patients' non-leukemic repertoires.

This table comes from immunoSEQ multiplex PCR, and its TCRdb copy is limited to in-frame clones, with some not included. The sample records 31,000 or so clones, around 80% being singletons. Details on this clone: Its cognate antigen is unknown.

Trimming removed 3 bases from V and 2 bases from J, with 14 bases in between. The CDR3 runs 16 residues. Germline V gene data show CDR1 as KGHSH and CDR2 as LQKENI. The source material was CD4+ T cells from blood buffy coats. The receptor's source is a human donor in good health. The chain carries TRBV18 and TRBJ1-3; the D gene is possibly TRBD1 (6 bases). The CDR3 nucleotides are TGTGCCAGCTCACCGTGGGACATCAGGACTGGAAACACCATATATTTT. It specifies CASSPWDIRTGNTIYF.